Reported below is one T cell receptor beta chain. At one of its ends the junction is not consistent with the germline gene, which may arise from a read error. Germline V gives CDR1 MNHNS, CDR2 SASEGT. This CDR3 region has 14 residues. TCRdb re-analysed the PCR reads in MiXCR, keeping a single row per CDR3 protein. The table has approximately 17,000 distinct CDR3 sequences, more than 45% seen once; the top ten hold roughly a fifth. The sample belongs to a study of CD4 and CD8 cells across lung adenocarcinoma regions. The patients had localized lung adenocarcinoma, a non-small cell subtype. Material: CD4+ T cells from the margin of a lung tumor. This chain joins TRBV6-1 and TRBJ2-3; no reliable D call. The receptor was isolated from a male donor with lung adenocarcinoma. The CD4 and CD8 labels of this study may be unreliable. CDR3 in amino acids: CAGSAVGDQETQYF. DNA for the CDR3: TGTGCGGGCAGCGCTGTGGGCGACCAAGAGACGCAGTACTTT.